This TCR beta chain originates from a study of T-cell reconstitution after alpha-beta-depleted transplantation in children (dated by TCRdb to about 2016). In the study overall: T-cell immune reconstitution after TCRalphabeta/CD19-depleted allogeneic hematopoietic cell transplantation in children was quantitatively tracked in the study by means of TCR repertoire profiling. What the research found in general, with its limitations: Hyperexpanded clone frequencies declined over subsequent months; after one year, T-cell counts and TCRbeta diversity were mostly attributed to newly produced T cells. In some patients, high TCRbeta diversity at day 60 was attributed to recipient T cells and intrathymic progenitors that had survived conditioning. The apparently early recovery of alphabetaT-cell counts about two months after transplant reportedly depended on only several hundred rapidly expanded clones that came from non-depleted graft cells.

The library relied on PCR. Sequencing was performed on an Illumina HiSeq 2500. To normalize quantification of the TCRbeta repertoire, the TCR libraries were built with molecular barcoding that relied on unique molecular identifiers. TCRdb redid the processing of the public reads, applying fastp at Q25 and MiXCR, and retained in-frame beta chains. Every distinct CDR3 protein forms one entry, paired with its most common genes and DNA. The sample profile shows several thousand distinct CDR3 sequences; 16% of them were found once. In total, the top ten clones hold 14% to 15% of the sample. According to the germline V gene, CDR1 reads SGHDN and CDR2 reads FVKESK. Including the terminal cysteine and phenylalanine, the CDR3 comprises 14 residues. The entry retains the CDR3 DNA only, 42 bases that are in frame from base 1. V is reduced by 4 bases and J by 7 bases, leaving a spacing of 16 bases between them.

The treatment or condition label, as the study defines it: allogeneic hematopoietic cell transplantation with graft depleted of TCRalphabeta T cells and CD19 B cells. Transplant recipients were children who received TCRalphabeta/CD19-depleted allogeneic hematopoietic cell grafts. Turning to this clonotype: Its recognized antigen is unknown. It has no much larger one-base neighbor in the sample; base qualities were not kept.

This receptor was obtained from a boy between 2 and 15 years old with acute lymphoblastic leukemia, due to receive a stem cell transplant. The input for sequencing was PBMCs, taken before TCRalphabeta/CD19-depleted stem cell transplant. Recombination linked TRBV14 to TRBJ2-5; no D segment can be confidently identified. The sequenced DNA is TGTGCCAGCAGCCCGGACGGACCTCATGGGACCCAGTACTTC. Its protein is CASSPDGPHGTQYF.